This TCR beta chain was captured in a study of T cells after yellow fever vaccination. Overall study: SMART-Seq v4 Ultra Low Input served to prepare low-cell-number fractions. Study outcomes and limitations: The secondary T-cell response peaked on day 5, not day 15, but was weaker. The booster saw the reappearance of most primary-vaccination clones (roughly 96% CD4, about 90% CD8).

Per the germline V gene, CDR1 is DFQATT and CDR2 is SNEGSKA (reference sequence). Trimming took off 6 bases at V and 4 bases at J, with 12 bases between the two ends. The CDR3 covers 12 residues. Generation of TCR cDNA used 5'RACE template switching (which added a universal primer site and UMIs). Each CDR3 protein gets one entry after TCRdb re-called the 5' RACE reads with MiXCR. This table has 300,000 or so distinct CDR3 sequences, over 10% appearing once. This clonotype was recorded many times. Antigen: not known. The source is a man aged 30 to 45 who received the YFV17D yellow fever vaccine. The V and J genes are TRBV20-1 and TRBJ1-1, with D possibly being TRBD1 (6 bases). The starting material was CD4+ T cells sorted from PBMCs, obtained 45 days after the yellow fever booster vaccination. The CDR3 is CSATRGATEAFF. CDR3 DNA: TGCAGTGCAACACGGGGGGCCACTGAAGCTTTCTTT.